One and the same sample provided the 18 T cell receptor beta chains below, sequenced in a study of blood T cell repertoires in COVID-19. Method: immunoSEQ multiplex PCR; TCRdb's copy keeps in-frame clones and lacks some. In the table there are roughly 77,000 clones, 65% to 80% of which are singletons. The sample taken for sequencing was peripheral blood. These TCRs come from a man aged 55 to 69 with active or convalescent COVID-19.

The genes are TRBV4-3 and TRBJ1-1, with TRBD1 as a possible D gene (6 bases). This CDR3 comprises 13 residues. V was pared by 1 base and J by 3 bases, with 6 bases between. Per germline, CDR1 LGHNA and CDR2 YSLEER. The CDR3: CASSQAGDTEAFF. CDR3 bases: TGCGCCAGCAGCCAAGCAGGGGACACTGAAGCTTTCTTT.

Remarks on this clone: Other DNA sequences in this sample translate to the same CDR3. This chain joins TRBV30 and TRBJ1-5, with TRBD1 matching over 9 bases. Trimming at V came to 1 base and at J to 5 bases, leaving 0 bases not matched to a gene. Germline V CDR1 and CDR2: GTSNPN, SVGIG (reference sequence). This CDR3 has 13 amino acids. The CDR3 DNA reads TGTGCCTGGAGTGGACAGGGGGATCAGCCCCAGCATTTT. Translation: CAWSGQGDQPQHF.

This sequence joins TRBV19 and TRBJ2-1; 9 bases match TRBD2. This CDR3 is 16 amino acids long. Trimming took 4 bases from V and 9 from J; bases not matched to a gene: 13. The germline gives CDR1 LNHDA, CDR2 SQIVND (reference sequence). CDR3 residues: CASSTRLAAMSGEQFF. The CDR3 DNA sequence: TGTGCCAGTAGTACAAGACTAGCGGCCATGAGCGGTGAGCAGTTCTTC.

The rearrangement links TRBV6-5 to TRBJ2-1; 12 positions agree with TRBD2. V trimming: 4 bases; J trimming: 9 bases; junction bases outside the gene matches: 10. CDR1 is MNHEY and CDR2 is SVGAGI in the germline V gene. The CDR3 spans 16 residues. The CDR3 bases are TGTGCCAGCAGTTGGGGCCCTAGCGGGGGGGCCACTGAGCAGTTCTTC. Translation gives CASSWGPSGGATEQFF.

J is TRBJ2-3 and V is TRBV11-2, with D possibly being TRBD2 (5 bases). This CDR3 has 15 amino acids. Germline V gene data show CDR1 as SGHAT and CDR2 as FQNNGV. Trimming cost V 7 bases and J 0 bases, with 14 bases left between them. The CDR3 sequence is CASTRSASSTDTQYF. The CDR3 DNA is TGTGCCAGCACCCGTAGCGCCTCTAGCACAGATACGCAGTATTTT.

The chain is built from TRBV12-3 or TRBV12-4 and TRBJ1-2; D call uncertain. CDR3 length equals 12 residues. V dropped 3 bases and J dropped 4 bases, with 6 bases sitting between them. CDR3 amino acids: CASSFRVYGYTF. Here the CDR3 DNA reads TGTGCCAGCAGTTTTCGAGTCTATGGCTACACCTTC.

The genes are TRBV28 and TRBJ2-2; 14 positions match TRBD2. This CDR3 region has 16 residues. Germline loops: CDR1 MDHEN, CDR2 SYDVKM. The junction had 5 bases not matched to a gene; V was cut back by 5 bases and J by 6 bases. CDR3 loop: CASSPGLAGGSGELFF. As DNA, the CDR3 is TGTGCCAGCAGTCCTGGACTAGCGGGGGGATCCGGGGAGCTGTTTTTT.

The chain couples TRBV13 to TRBJ2-7; the match to TRBD2 covers 7 bases. CDR3 length equals 16 residues. Trimming took 5 bases from V and 0 from J; bases not matched to a gene: 10. Germline CDR1 reads PRHDT; CDR2 reads FYEKMQ (reference sequence). This CDR3 reads CASSPPRDYRSYEQYF. CDR3 nucleotide sequence: TGTGCCAGCAGCCCACCTAGGGACTATCGCTCCTACGAGCAGTACTTC.

This CDR3 reads CASSRDFSYNSPLHF. The CDR3 coding sequence is TGTGCCAGCTCACGGGACTTTTCCTATAATTCACCCCTCCACTTT. The chain combines TRBV18 with TRBJ1-6, with a tentative D call TRBD1 (5 bases). Trimming took 4 bases from V and 1 from J, leaving 8 bases between them. This CDR3 is 15 amino acids long. Germline CDR1 reads KGHSH; CDR2 reads LQKENI.

The chain combines TRBV7-9 with TRBJ2-5; 7 nucleotides match TRBD1. The germline V gene has CDR1 SEHNR and CDR2 FQNEAQ (reference sequence). This CDR3 is built from 15 residues. Trimming removed 5 bases from V and 5 bases from J; junction bases left unmatched: 11. The CDR3 DNA sequence: TGTGCCAGCAGCAGTGTAGGGGGCTCTCGGGAGACCCAGTACTTC. Its translation is CASSSVGGSRETQYF.

V is TRBV28 and J is TRBJ2-7, with 7 bases identical to TRBD1. The CDR3 consists of 15 residues. CDR1 is MDHEN, CDR2 SYDVKM, per germline. The ends lost 5 bases at V and 0 bases at J; junction bases unmatched: 7. The CDR3: CASSPWTGSSYEQYF. DNA for the CDR3: TGTGCCAGCAGTCCCTGGACAGGTAGCTCCTACGAGCAGTACTTC.

The table lists this clone with a count of one. The chain links TRBV27 to TRBJ1-2; TRBD1 agrees at 9 bases. This CDR3 contains 16 residues. After removal of 0 bases from V and 2 bases from J, the junction contained 4 bases not matched to a gene. Germline V gene sequence: CDR1 MNHEY, CDR2 SMNVEV (reference sequence). CDR3 sequence: CASSLSGQGRNYGYTF. CDR3 nucleotides: TGTGCCAGCAGTTTATCGGGACAGGGAAGGAACTATGGCTACACCTTC.

This clone is a singleton in its sample. The gene calls are TRBV5-4 and TRBJ2-1, with TRBD1 matching over 7 bases. The CDR3 runs to 16 residues. Germline CDR1 and CDR2: SGHNT and YYREEE (reference sequence). V lost 2 bases and J lost 6; bases outside the gene matches: 11. DNA of the CDR3: TGTGCCAGCAGCTTCGGGTCGACAGGGTTTGTCAATGAGCAGTTCTTC. Protein sequence: CASSFGSTGFVNEQFF.

This chain links TRBV9 with TRBJ2-1; 10 nucleotides agree with TRBD2. Germline V lookup: CDR1 SGDLS, CDR2 YYNGEE. With V trimmed by 4 bases and J by 9 bases, 10 bases remained unmatched. The CDR3 length is 15 residues. As DNA, the CDR3 is TGTGCCAGCAGCCGTGGAGCGGGGGGGCAGGTTGAGCAGTTCTTC. It codes for CASSRGAGGQVEQFF.

The chain is built from TRBV6-5 and TRBJ1-5; D is ambiguous. Germline values: CDR1 MNHEY, CDR2 SVGAGI. Trimming took 6 bases from V and 2 from J, leaving 14 bases between them. The CDR3 consists of 15 residues. The CDR3 sequence is CASRRTYSGNQPQHF. As DNA, the CDR3 is TGTGCCAGCAGAAGAACCTACAGTGGCAATCAGCCCCAGCATTTT.

The rearrangement uses TRBV5-1 and TRBJ1-1; 11 bases align to TRBD1. The germline V gene has CDR1 SGHRS and CDR2 YFSETQ. The CDR3 runs to 17 residues. The J segment lost 4 bases and the V segment lost 3 bases, leaving 11 bases of the junction unmatched. The CDR3 DNA follows: TGCGCCAGCAGCTGGGGGACAGGGGGATCTCTTGGCACTGAAGCTTTCTTT. Residues: CASSWGTGGSLGTEAFF.

V is TRBV5-8 and J is TRBJ1-5, with TRBD1 identical over 7 bases. Germline loops: CDR1 SGHTS, CDR2 YDEGEE. The CDR3 length is 16 residues. V shed 0 bases and J 2 bases; nucleotides not matched to a gene: 5. The CDR3 DNA is TGTGCCAGCAGCTTGGCTTTGGGGACAGGCAATCAGCCCCAGCATTTT. Amino acid sequence: CASSLALGTGNQPQHF.

The chain employs TRBV5-1 and TRBJ1-2, with TRBD1 as a possible D gene (5 bases). V shed 5 bases and J shed 5 bases, with 22 bases lying between them. Per germline, CDR1 SGHRS and CDR2 YFSETQ. The length of the CDR3 is 16 residues. CDR3 protein: CASSNGQGSSSYGYTF. The CDR3 nucleotides are TGCGCCAGCAGTAACGGCCAGGGATCCTCGTCTTATGGCTACACCTTC. The whole variable domain, filled in from reference TRBV5-1 and TRBJ1-2, reads KAGVTQTPRYLIKTRGQQVTLSCSPISGHRSVSWYQQTPGQGLQFLFEYFSETQRNKGNFPGRFSGRQFSNSRSEMNVSTLELGDSALYLCASSNGQGSSSYGYTFGSGTRLTVV.